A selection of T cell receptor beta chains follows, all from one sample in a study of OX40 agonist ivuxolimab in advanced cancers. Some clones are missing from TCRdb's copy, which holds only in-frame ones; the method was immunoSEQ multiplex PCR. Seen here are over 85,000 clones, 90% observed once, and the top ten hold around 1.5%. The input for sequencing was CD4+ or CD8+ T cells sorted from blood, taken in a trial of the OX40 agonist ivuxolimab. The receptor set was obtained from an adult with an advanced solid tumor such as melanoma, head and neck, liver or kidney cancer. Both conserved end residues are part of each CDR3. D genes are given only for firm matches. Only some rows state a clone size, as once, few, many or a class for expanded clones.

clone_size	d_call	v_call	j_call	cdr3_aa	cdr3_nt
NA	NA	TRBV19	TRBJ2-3	CASSMTWKDTQYF	TGTGCCAGTAGTATGACTTGGAAGGATACGCAGTATTTT
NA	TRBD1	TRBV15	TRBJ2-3	CATSRGVAGTGATDTQYF	TGTGCCACCAGCAGAGGTGTCGCCGGAACAGGGGCCACAGATACGCAGTATTTT
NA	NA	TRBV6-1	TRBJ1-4	CASSLSWATNEKLFF	TGTGCCAGCAGCCTGAGTTGGGCAACTAATGAAAAACTGTTTTTT
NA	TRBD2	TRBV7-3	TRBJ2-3	CASGPAGWADTQYF	TGTGCCAGCGGTCCAGCGGGATGGGCAGATACGCAGTATTTT
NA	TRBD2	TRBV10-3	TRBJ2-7	CAISVSGRIYEQYF	TGTGCCATCAGTGTTAGCGGGAGAATCTACGAGCAGTACTTC
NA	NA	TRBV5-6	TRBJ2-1	CASSFVRHLSSANEQFF	TGTGCCAGCAGCTTTGTCAGGCATTTATCTAGCGCCAATGAGCAGTTCTTC
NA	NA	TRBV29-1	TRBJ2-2	CSVEDLANTGELFF	TGCAGCGTTGAAGATCTGGCGAACACCGGGGAGCTGTTTTTT
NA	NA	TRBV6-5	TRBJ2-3	CASSYPVRSTDTQYF	TGTGCCAGCAGTTACCCCGTCCGTAGCACAGATACGCAGTATTTT
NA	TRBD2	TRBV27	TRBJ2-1	CASSSLAGAPNEQFF	TGTGCCAGCAGTTCTCTAGCGGGAGCCCCCAATGAGCAGTTCTTC
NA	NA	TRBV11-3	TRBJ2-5	CASSYQETQYF	TGTGCCAGCAGCTACCAAGAGACCCAGTACTTC
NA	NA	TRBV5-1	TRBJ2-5	CASSTGQTPQETQYF	TGCGCCAGCAGCACTGGCCAAACCCCCCAAGAGACCCAGTACTTC
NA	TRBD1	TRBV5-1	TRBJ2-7	CASSGQAPSYEQYF	TGCGCCAGCAGCGGACAGGCCCCCTCCTACGAGCAGTACTTC
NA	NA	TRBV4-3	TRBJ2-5	CASSHRTPPYQETQYF	TGCGCCAGCAGCCACAGGACTCCACCGTACCAAGAGACCCAGTACTTC
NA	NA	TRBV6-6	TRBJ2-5	CASSYWQGPGETQYF	TGTGCCAGCAGTTACTGGCAGGGGCCTGGGGAGACCCAGTACTTC
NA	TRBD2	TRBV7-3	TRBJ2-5	CASSSGLAGVETQYF	TGTGCCAGCAGCTCCGGACTAGCGGGAGTAGAGACCCAGTACTTC
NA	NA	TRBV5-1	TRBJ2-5	CASSLQGIGYQETQYF	TGCGCCAGCAGCTTGCAGGGGATCGGGTACCAAGAGACCCAGTACTTC
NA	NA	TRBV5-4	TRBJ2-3	CASSWEGGGTDTQYF	TGTGCCAGCAGCTGGGAGGGGGGGGGCACAGATACGCAGTATTTT
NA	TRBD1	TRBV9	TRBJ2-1	CASSVVGDSSYNEQFF	TGTGCCAGCAGCGTAGTGGGGGACAGCTCCTACAATGAGCAGTTCTTC
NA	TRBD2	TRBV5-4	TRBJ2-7	CASSLGLAGTYEQYF	TGTGCCAGCAGCCTCGGACTAGCGGGAACCTACGAGCAGTACTTC
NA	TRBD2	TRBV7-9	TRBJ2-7	CASTLAGGSSYEQYF	TGTGCCAGCACCCTAGCGGGGGGATCATCCTACGAGCAGTACTTC
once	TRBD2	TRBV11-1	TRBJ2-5	CASSSGRAKETQYF	TGTGCCAGCAGCTCTGGGAGGGCGAAAGAGACCCAGTACTTC
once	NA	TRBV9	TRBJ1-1	CASSGSLVGSNTEAFF	TGTGCCAGCAGCGGGTCCCTGGTGGGTTCGAACACTGAAGCTTTCTTT
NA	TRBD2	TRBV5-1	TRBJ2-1	CASSRLSGRASSYNEQFF	TGCGCCAGCAGCAGACTCAGCGGGAGGGCCTCTTCCTACAATGAGCAGTTCTTC
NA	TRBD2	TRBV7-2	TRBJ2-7	CASSPTSGRSYEQYF	TGTGCCAGCAGCCCGACTAGCGGGAGGTCCTACGAGCAGTACTTC
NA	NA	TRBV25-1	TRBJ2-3	CASSEPGLRADTQYF	TGTGCCAGCAGTGAACCAGGCCTGAGGGCAGATACGCAGTATTTT
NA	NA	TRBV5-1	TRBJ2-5	CASSLSETQYF	TGCGCCAGCAGCTTGTCGGAGACCCAGTACTTC
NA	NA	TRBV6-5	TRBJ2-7	CASSEFPMAYEQYF	TGTGCCAGCAGTGAATTCCCCATGGCCTACGAGCAGTACTTC
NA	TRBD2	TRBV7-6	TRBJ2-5	CASSSAPLAAQETQYF	TGTGCCAGCAGCTCGGCTCCACTAGCGGCACAAGAGACCCAGTACTTC
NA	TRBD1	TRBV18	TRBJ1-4	CASSPPRQGNEKLFF	TGTGCCAGCTCACCACCGAGACAGGGAAACGAAAAACTGTTTTTT
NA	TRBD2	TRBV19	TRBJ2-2	CASSVTSGTNTGELFF	TGTGCCAGTAGTGTGACTAGCGGGACGAACACCGGGGAGCTGTTTTTT
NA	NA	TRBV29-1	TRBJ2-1	CSVENPQLGQFF	TGCAGCGTTGAAAACCCGCAACTCGGGCAGTTCTTC
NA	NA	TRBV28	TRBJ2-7	CASSLPAGNSEQYF	TGTGCCAGCAGTTTACCCGCAGGAAATTCCGAGCAGTACTTC
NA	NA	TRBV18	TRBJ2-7	CASSPGTGGGTYEQYF	TGTGCCAGCTCACCCGGAACAGGGGGGGGGACCTACGAGCAGTACTTC
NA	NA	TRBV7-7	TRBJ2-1	CASSPRWSDEQFF	TGTGCTAGCAGCCCGCGATGGTCGGATGAGCAGTTCTTC
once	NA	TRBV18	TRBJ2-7	CASSPQGVAASYEQYF	TGTGCCAGCTCACCCCAGGGGGTAGCGGCCTCCTACGAGCAGTACTTC
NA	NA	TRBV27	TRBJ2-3	CASSLGYGETDTQYF	TGTGCCAGCAGTTTGGGGTATGGGGAGACGGATACGCAGTATTTT
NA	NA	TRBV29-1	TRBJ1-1	CSAGGRGHTEAFF	TGCAGCGCGGGGGGAAGAGGCCACACTGAAGCTTTCTTT
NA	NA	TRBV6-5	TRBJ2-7	CASSYLGVGEQYF	TGTGCCAGCAGTTACTTAGGGGTCGGCGAGCAGTACTTC
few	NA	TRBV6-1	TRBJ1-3	CASRGSGNTIYF	TGTGCCAGCAGGGGCTCTGGAAACACCATATATTTT
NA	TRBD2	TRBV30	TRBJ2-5	CAWTSGTGWLETQYF	TGTGCCTGGACTAGCGGGACCGGGTGGTTGGAGACCCAGTACTTC
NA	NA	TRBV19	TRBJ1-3	CASNWAIGNTIYF	TGTGCCAGTAATTGGGCGATCGGAAACACCATATATTTT
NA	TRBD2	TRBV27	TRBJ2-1	CASRVQSGRAGNEQFF	TGTGCCAGCAGGGTCCAAAGCGGGAGGGCGGGCAATGAGCAGTTCTTC
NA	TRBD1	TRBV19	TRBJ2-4	CASSIDLGDRDKNIQYF	TGTGCCAGTAGTATAGATCTTGGGGACAGGGACAAAAACATTCAGTACTTC
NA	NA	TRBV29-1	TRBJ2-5	CSVRGEETQYF	TGCAGCGTCCGAGGCGAAGAGACCCAGTACTTC
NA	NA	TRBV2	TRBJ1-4	CASSVSQTNEKLFF	TGTGCCAGCAGTGTAAGCCAAACAAATGAAAAACTGTTTTTT
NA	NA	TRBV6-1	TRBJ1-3	CALGRSQGVAIYF	TGTGCCCTTGGGCGCAGCCAAGGGGTAGCCATATATTTT
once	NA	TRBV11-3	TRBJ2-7	CASSLSQEPYEQYF	TGTGCCAGCAGCTTGTCCCAAGAACCCTACGAGCAGTACTTC